This TCR beta chain came from a study of cytomegalovirus exposure and HLA in healthy donors. The study, taken as a whole, reports: A later analysis, which compared TCR beta chains of equal frequency, found the HLA-associated ones more clonally expanded.

PCR was performed using 60 Vbeta and 13 Jbeta primers. Clones were sequenced by immunoSEQ multiplex PCR, and TCRdb holds only the in-frame ones, with some missing. The repertoire consists of 200,000 or so clones, with over 70% occurring once and the leading ten covering about 3.8%. Notes on this clone: Its cognate antigen is unknown.

Per the germline V gene, CDR1 is SGHTA and CDR2 is FQGNSA. This CDR3 is 12 amino acids long. Trimming took off 2 bases at V and 5 bases at J, with 6 bases between the two ends. This TCR was recovered from a man between 50 and 59 years old in good health and CMV-seronegative. The V gene is TRBV7-2, the J gene TRBJ1-1; D remains unclear. The sequenced sample was PBMCs. The CDR3 DNA reads as TGTGCCAGCAGCTTATGGGCGACTGAAGCTTTCTTT. Translation: CASSLWATEAFF.